This T cell receptor beta chain appears in the sequencing data of a study of shared clonotypes between healthy human individuals. Study at large: Plates per donor: three CD4 naive, three CD4 memory, two CD8 naive, one CD8 memory.

CDR1 is SQVTM, CDR2 ANQGSEA, per germline. There are 12 residues in the CDR3. Trimming at V came to 7 bases and at J to 7 bases, leaving 9 bases not matched to a gene. Deep was the level used in running the assay. TCRdb keeps only in-frame clones here, not all; method: immunoSEQ multiplex PCR. The table shows 2 million to 2.5 million clones, with about 90% occurring only once. Specimen: naive CD4+ T cells from PBMCs. Sample subset: CD45RA+ positively selected. The rearrangement joins TRBV29-1 to TRBJ2-5; 7 bases match TRBD1. This sequence originates from a man younger than 30 in good health. Some clones in this sample may be carry-over from other donors' samples. Here the CDR3 reads CSGQQGSGTQYF. The CDR3 nucleotides are TGCAGCGGCCAACAGGGGTCAGGGACCCAGTACTTC.